A selection of T cell receptor beta chains follows, all from one sample in a study of blood T cell repertoires in COVID-19. TCRdb keeps only in-frame clones here, not all; method: immunoSEQ multiplex PCR. Altogether some 350,000 clones are present, over 75% being singletons, with the ten largest covering about 5%. The sample comprised PBMCs or T cells enriched from blood (not recorded which). The receptors stem from a man aged 25-45 years who had recovered from COVID-19. CDR3s include the opening cysteine and the closing phenylalanine or tryptophan. D genes are given only for firm matches. Where a row states a size, it is once, few, many or the class of an expanded clone; other rows omit it.

cdr3_aa: CASSDWGDQPQHF
cdr3_nt: TGTGCCAGCAGTGATTGGGGAGATCAGCCCCAGCATTTT
v_call: TRBV2
j_call: TRBJ1-5
clone_size: few
d_call: -

cdr3_aa: CASSIERGASYNEQFF
cdr3_nt: TGTGCCAGTAGTATCGAGCGGGGGGCCTCCTACAATGAGCAGTTCTTC
v_call: TRBV19
j_call: TRBJ2-1
clone_size: -
d_call: TRBD2

cdr3_aa: CASSLNLNSYEQYF
cdr3_nt: TGTGCCAGCAGTTTAAACTTGAACTCCTACGAGCAGTACTTC
v_call: TRBV28
j_call: TRBJ2-7
clone_size: -
d_call: -

cdr3_aa: CASTRTRGELFF
cdr3_nt: TGTGCCAGCACCAGGACCCGGGGGGAACTGTTTTTT
v_call: TRBV28
j_call: TRBJ1-4
clone_size: -
d_call: -

cdr3_aa: CATRDSGGPSTDTQYF
cdr3_nt: TGTGCCACCAGGGATAGCGGGGGCCCTAGCACAGATACGCAGTATTTT
v_call: TRBV15
j_call: TRBJ2-3
clone_size: -
d_call: TRBD2

cdr3_aa: CASSSAGSEETQYF
cdr3_nt: TGTGCCAGCAGCTCCGCAGGGTCCGAGGAGACCCAGTACTTC
v_call: TRBV5-6
j_call: TRBJ2-5
clone_size: -
d_call: -

cdr3_aa: CATSRHRGEEFF
cdr3_nt: TGTGCCACCAGCAGGCATCGTGGGGAGGAGTTCTTC
v_call: TRBV15
j_call: TRBJ2-1
clone_size: -
d_call: -

cdr3_aa: CASSFAQTTDTQYF
cdr3_nt: TGTGCCAGCAGTTTCGCACAGACGACAGATACGCAGTATTTT
v_call: TRBV28
j_call: TRBJ2-3
clone_size: few
d_call: -

cdr3_aa: CASSVTSGVSSDTQYF
cdr3_nt: TGTGCCAGCAGCGTGACTAGCGGGGTGAGCTCAGATACGCAGTATTTT
v_call: TRBV9
j_call: TRBJ2-3
clone_size: -
d_call: TRBD2

cdr3_aa: CASSPTDRGDTGELFF
cdr3_nt: TGTGCCAGCAGCCCCACGGACAGGGGAGACACCGGGGAGCTGTTTTTT
v_call: TRBV5-4
j_call: TRBJ2-2
clone_size: -
d_call: TRBD1

cdr3_aa: CASSLGTGPTYEQYF
cdr3_nt: TGTGCCAGCAGCTTAGGCACAGGGCCGACCTACGAGCAGTACTTC
v_call: TRBV7-2
j_call: TRBJ2-7
clone_size: -
d_call: -

cdr3_aa: CASSPSGQGYNSPLHF
cdr3_nt: TGTGCCAGCTCACCAAGTGGACAGGGCTATAATTCACCCCTCCACTTT
v_call: TRBV18
j_call: TRBJ1-6
clone_size: -
d_call: TRBD1

cdr3_aa: CASSSRLAGVQETQYF
cdr3_nt: TGTGCCAGCAGCTCGCGACTAGCGGGGGTCCAAGAGACCCAGTACTTC
v_call: TRBV5-5
j_call: TRBJ2-5
clone_size: -
d_call: TRBD2

cdr3_aa: CASSESRVGYEQYF
cdr3_nt: TGTGCCAGCAGTGAGAGCAGGGTAGGGTACGAGCAGTACTTC
v_call: TRBV6-1
j_call: TRBJ2-7
clone_size: -
d_call: -

cdr3_aa: CASSYRTGEETQYF
cdr3_nt: TGTGCCAGTAGTTACCGGACAGGGGAGGAGACCCAGTACTTC
v_call: TRBV19
j_call: TRBJ2-5
clone_size: -
d_call: TRBD1

cdr3_aa: CASSIRPGYEQYF
cdr3_nt: TGTGCCAGTAGTATACGCCCAGGGTACGAGCAGTACTTC
v_call: TRBV19
j_call: TRBJ2-7
clone_size: few
d_call: -

cdr3_aa: CATGAGDWTTEAFF
cdr3_nt: TGTGCCACAGGGGCGGGAGACTGGACCACTGAAGCTTTCTTT
v_call: TRBV19
j_call: TRBJ1-1
clone_size: -
d_call: -

cdr3_aa: CASSLRDRFYEQYF
cdr3_nt: TGTGCCAGCAGCTTGCGGGACAGGTTCTACGAGCAGTACTTC
v_call: TRBV5-6
j_call: TRBJ2-7
clone_size: -
d_call: TRBD1

cdr3_aa: CAGAGGDRTYEQYF
cdr3_nt: TGTGCCGGAGCAGGGGGAGACAGGACCTACGAGCAGTACTTC
v_call: TRBV6-5
j_call: TRBJ2-7
clone_size: -
d_call: TRBD1

cdr3_aa: CATSERTGSHEQYF
cdr3_nt: TGTGCCACCAGTGAGCGGACAGGGAGCCACGAGCAGTACTTC
v_call: TRBV24-1
j_call: TRBJ2-7
clone_size: once
d_call: TRBD1

cdr3_aa: CASSQAGGASYTF
cdr3_nt: TGTGCCAGCAGCCAAGCGGGGGGGGCGAGCTACACCTTC
v_call: TRBV3-1/TRBV3-2
j_call: TRBJ1-2
clone_size: -
d_call: -

cdr3_aa: CASSSGMAKNIQYF
cdr3_nt: TGTGCCAGTAGTAGCGGGATGGCCAAAAACATTCAGTACTTC
v_call: TRBV19
j_call: TRBJ2-4
clone_size: -
d_call: -

cdr3_aa: CASSLGSWRATNEKLFF
cdr3_nt: TGTGCCAGCAGCTTAGGTTCTTGGAGGGCAACTAATGAAAAACTGTTTTTT
v_call: TRBV7-8
j_call: TRBJ1-4
clone_size: -
d_call: -

cdr3_aa: CASSLAGGSVGNTIYF
cdr3_nt: TGCGCCAGCAGCTTGGCCGGAGGGTCAGTTGGAAACACCATATATTTT
v_call: TRBV5-1
j_call: TRBJ1-3
clone_size: -
d_call: -

cdr3_aa: CASSLEGGHAKNIQYF
cdr3_nt: TGTGCCAGCAGCCTAGAGGGGGGGCACGCCAAAAACATTCAGTACTTC
v_call: TRBV9
j_call: TRBJ2-4
clone_size: -
d_call: -

cdr3_aa: CASSVGTGRRETQYF
cdr3_nt: TGTGCCAGCAGCGTAGGGACAGGGAGGCGAGAGACCCAGTACTTC
v_call: TRBV9
j_call: TRBJ2-5
clone_size: -
d_call: TRBD1

cdr3_aa: CASSQEFELAASYNEQFF
cdr3_nt: TGCGCCAGCAGCCAAGAATTCGAACTAGCGGCCTCCTACAATGAGCAGTTCTTC
v_call: TRBV4-1
j_call: TRBJ2-1
clone_size: once
d_call: TRBD2

cdr3_aa: CASSRDRGLRYGYTF
cdr3_nt: TGTGCCAGCAGCCGAGACAGGGGGTTGAGATATGGCTACACCTTC
v_call: TRBV3-1/TRBV3-2
j_call: TRBJ1-2
clone_size: once
d_call: TRBD1

cdr3_aa: CASSRVAGELFF
cdr3_nt: TGTGCCAGCTCCCGGGTCGCCGGGGAGCTGTTTTTT
v_call: TRBV3-1/TRBV3-2
j_call: TRBJ2-2
clone_size: -
d_call: -

cdr3_aa: CASSLAGRGNTEAFF
cdr3_nt: TGCGCCAGCAGCTTGGCCGGCAGGGGGAACACTGAAGCTTTCTTT
v_call: TRBV5-1
j_call: TRBJ1-1
clone_size: -
d_call: -

cdr3_aa: CATSRDLYGYTF
cdr3_nt: TGTGCCACCAGCAGAGACCTCTATGGCTACACCTTC
v_call: TRBV15
j_call: TRBJ1-2
clone_size: few
d_call: -

cdr3_aa: CASSVGTADSPLHF
cdr3_nt: TGTGCCAGCAGCGTAGGGACTGCTGATTCACCCCTCCACTTT
v_call: TRBV7-9
j_call: TRBJ1-6
clone_size: few
d_call: -

cdr3_aa: CAWSWQGSSYNEQFF
cdr3_nt: TGTGCCTGGAGTTGGCAGGGGAGCTCCTACAATGAGCAGTTCTTC
v_call: TRBV30
j_call: TRBJ2-1
clone_size: -
d_call: -

cdr3_aa: CASSLDRGNTIYF
cdr3_nt: TGTGCCAGCAGCCTTGACAGAGGAAACACCATATATTTT
v_call: TRBV5-4
j_call: TRBJ1-3
clone_size: -
d_call: -

cdr3_aa: CASRVNTAVFF
cdr3_nt: TGTGCCAGCCGGGTCAATACCGCGGTGTTTTTT
v_call: TRBV28
j_call: TRBJ1-4
clone_size: -
d_call: -

cdr3_aa: CASSPQGRNYGYTF
cdr3_nt: TGTGCCAGCAGTCCACAGGGGCGCAACTATGGCTACACCTTC
v_call: TRBV28
j_call: TRBJ1-2
clone_size: -
d_call: TRBD1

cdr3_aa: CASTHRGSPYNEQFF
cdr3_nt: TGTGCCAGCACCCACAGGGGGTCTCCCTACAATGAGCAGTTCTTC
v_call: TRBV28
j_call: TRBJ2-1
clone_size: -
d_call: TRBD1

cdr3_aa: CASSISVDRGRNYGYTF
cdr3_nt: TGTGCCAGTAGTATTTCCGTAGACAGGGGGCGCAACTATGGCTACACCTTC
v_call: TRBV19
j_call: TRBJ1-2
clone_size: -
d_call: TRBD1

cdr3_aa: CAWSGGPYTYTGELFF
cdr3_nt: TGTGCCTGGAGTGGGGGGCCCTACACTTACACCGGGGAGCTGTTTTTT
v_call: TRBV30
j_call: TRBJ2-2
clone_size: -
d_call: -

cdr3_aa: CASSPVSSGEIFTDEQFF
cdr3_nt: TGTGCCAGCAGCCCCGTATCTAGCGGGGAAATTTTTACAGATGAGCAGTTCTTC
v_call: TRBV3-1/TRBV3-2
j_call: TRBJ2-1
clone_size: -
d_call: TRBD2

cdr3_aa: CASSSLLSGGGTEAFF
cdr3_nt: TGTGCCAGTAGTTCCCTATTGAGCGGGGGGGGCACTGAAGCTTTCTTT
v_call: TRBV19
j_call: TRBJ1-1
clone_size: once
d_call: -

cdr3_aa: CASSLEGQSTSYGYTF
cdr3_nt: TGCGCCAGCAGCTTGGAGGGACAGTCAACGAGCTATGGCTACACCTTC
v_call: TRBV5-1
j_call: TRBJ1-2
clone_size: -
d_call: TRBD1

cdr3_aa: CASSLRRAVQGEQYF
cdr3_nt: TGTGCCAGCAGCTTAAGGAGGGCAGTTCAGGGCGAGCAGTACTTC
v_call: TRBV11-2
j_call: TRBJ2-7
clone_size: -
d_call: -

cdr3_aa: CASPNSAFTGNTGELFF
cdr3_nt: TGTGCCAGCCCCAACTCTGCCTTCACTGGGAACACCGGGGAGCTGTTTTTT
v_call: TRBV28
j_call: TRBJ2-2
clone_size: -
d_call: -

cdr3_aa: CASSFSGSPLHF
cdr3_nt: TGTGCCAGCAGTTTCAGCGGGTCACCCCTCCACTTT
v_call: TRBV28
j_call: TRBJ1-6
clone_size: -
d_call: -

cdr3_aa: CAIKGEVAPLHF
cdr3_nt: TGTGCCATCAAGGGGGAAGTTGCACCCCTCCACTTT
v_call: TRBV10-3
j_call: TRBJ1-6
clone_size: -
d_call: -

cdr3_aa: CASSLGGQDYEQYF
cdr3_nt: TGCGCCAGCAGCTTGGGGGGACAAGACTACGAGCAGTACTTC
v_call: TRBV5-1
j_call: TRBJ2-7
clone_size: -
d_call: -

cdr3_aa: CASSPTGGGRQPQHF
cdr3_nt: TGTGCCAGCTCACCGACAGGGGGAGGGAGACAGCCCCAGCATTTT
v_call: TRBV18
j_call: TRBJ1-5
clone_size: -
d_call: TRBD1

cdr3_aa: CATSVRDRNNSPLHF
cdr3_nt: TGTGCCACCAGCGTACGGGACAGAAATAATTCACCCCTCCACTTT
v_call: TRBV15
j_call: TRBJ1-6
clone_size: -
d_call: TRBD1

cdr3_aa: CASSPRDMFTEAFF
cdr3_nt: TGCGCCAGCAGCCCGAGGGACATGTTCACTGAAGCTTTCTTT
v_call: TRBV5-1
j_call: TRBJ1-1
clone_size: -
d_call: -

cdr3_aa: CASSYSLNGDYEQYF
cdr3_nt: TGTGCCAGCAGTTACTCGTTAAACGGGGACTACGAGCAGTACTTC
v_call: TRBV6-5
j_call: TRBJ2-7
clone_size: -
d_call: -

cdr3_aa: CASSYGVYEKLFF
cdr3_nt: TGTGCCAGCAGTTACGGAGTTTACGAAAAACTGTTTTTT
v_call: TRBV6-5
j_call: TRBJ1-4
clone_size: -
d_call: -

cdr3_aa: CATQGVDQPQHF
cdr3_nt: TGTGCCACTCAGGGGGTAGATCAGCCCCAGCATTTT
v_call: TRBV10-3
j_call: TRBJ1-5
clone_size: few
d_call: TRBD1

cdr3_aa: CASSLQGAGTEAFF
cdr3_nt: TGTGCCAGCAGCTTACAGGGGGCAGGGACTGAAGCTTTCTTT
v_call: TRBV7-9
j_call: TRBJ1-1
clone_size: once
d_call: TRBD1

cdr3_aa: CASSPRRTRQGALEADTIYF
cdr3_nt: TGTGCCAGCTCACCACGTAGAACGAGACAGGGGGCTTTGGAGGCGGACACCATATATTTT
v_call: TRBV18
j_call: TRBJ1-3
clone_size: -
d_call: TRBD1